Shown below are 8 T cell receptor beta chains from a single sample sequenced in a study of T cell repertoires in cytomegalovirus infection (dated by TCRdb to between 2017 and 2020). The antigens for these receptors are not known. Sequencing was carried out with an Illumina HiSeq 1500. In-frame beta chains were kept once TCRdb had trimmed the public reads at Q25 with fastp and called clones with MiXCR. Each entry merges the rows of one CDR3 protein and shows their most common DNA and genes. The sample table records some 800,000 distinct CDR3 sequences; 32% of these occur just once. The ten largest clones add up to under 15% of the sample. The treatment or condition tag for this specimen amounts to: in vitro stimulation with specific CMV peptide epitopes to enrich CMV-specific T cells. The material sequenced was cultured CD8+ T cells from PBMCs, taken from culture after CMV antigen stimulation. Receptors were obtained from a human donor in good health (CMV status not recorded). Some clones in this sample may be carry-over from other donors' samples.

The J gene is TRBJ1-1, the V gene TRBV2, with D tentatively TRBD1 (5 bases). The CDR3 length is 13 residues. Germline CDR1 SNHLY, CDR2 FYNNEI. The ends were cut back, 10 bases at V and 2 bases at J, with 14 bases in the middle. The CDR3 sequence is CANDDRDNTEAFF. The CDR3 DNA sequence: TGTGCCAACGACGACAGAGATAACACTGAAGCTTTCTTT.

The chain employs TRBV27 and TRBJ2-7, with D tentatively TRBD1 (6 bases). The CDR3 loop spans 13 amino acids. CDR1 and CDR2 from the germline V gene are MNHEY and SMNVEV (reference sequence). Trimming left V 3 bases short and J 5 bases short, with 11 bases between. The CDR3 region has the DNA TGTGCCAGCAGTTTTAATGACAGGAACGAGCAGTACTTC. Its protein is CASSFNDRNEQYF.

The chain employs TRBV19 and TRBJ2-3; maybe TRBD1 (6 bases). Trimming cost V 4 bases and J 0 bases, with 11 bases left between them. This CDR3 contains 15 residues. The germline CDR1 and CDR2 sequences are LNHDA and SQIVND (reference sequence). DNA of the CDR3: TGTGCCAGTAGTACCGGGACATTAAGCACAGATACGCAGTATTTT. This translates into CASSTGTLSTDTQYF.

The rearrangement links TRBV4-1 to TRBJ1-3; D gene unclear. Germline values: CDR1 MGHRA, CDR2 YSYEKL. The CDR3 spans 15 residues. V was cut by 0 bases and J by 3 bases, with 9 bases left in between. In nucleotides, the CDR3 is TGCGCCAGCAGCCAAGATGTGGGTAGTGGAAACACCATATATTTT. It is translated as CASSQDVGSGNTIYF.

In regard to this clonotype: A read error is possible here, since a much larger clone lies one base away. The rearrangement joins TRBV7-2 to TRBJ1-1, with D hard to call. The ends were cut back, 3 bases at V and 0 bases at J, with 8 bases in the middle. CDR1 and CDR2 (germline): SGHTA, FQGNSA. This CDR3 contains 14 residues. The CDR3 sequence: CTSSFTEMNTEAFF. CDR3 bases: TGTACCAGCAGCTTTACTGAGATGAACACTGAAGCTTTCTTT.

Remarks on this clonotype: Mismatch with germline at one junction end may stem from a read error. This chain connects TRBV27 to TRBJ1-1; a weak D match, TRBD1 (5 bases). CDR3 length: 13 amino acids. Germline CDR1 MNHEY, CDR2 SMNVEV (reference sequence). Written as DNA, the CDR3 is TGTGCCAGCAGTCGACCTGATCTGGGGACCTTGCATTTT. Encoded protein: CASSRPDLGTLHF.

This clonotype turned up a few times. This chain uses TRBV7-6 with TRBJ2-5; D might be TRBD1 (6 bases). Germline CDR1 SGHVS, CDR2 FNYEAQ. The CDR3 has 13 residues. V was trimmed by 4 bases and J by 3 bases, leaving 9 bases between them. The CDR3 loop is CASSSNREETQYF. CDR3 DNA: TGTGCCAGCAGCTCTAACAGGGAAGAGACCCAGTACTTC.

The chain is built from TRBV7-4 and TRBJ2-3; 15 bases fit TRBD2. V trimming: 5 bases; J trimming: 0 bases; junction bases outside the gene matches: 6. CDR1 is SGHVT and CDR2 is SQSDAQ in the germline V gene. This CDR3 region has 18 residues. The CDR3 DNA is TGTGCCAGCAGCCACCCGGGACTAGCGGGGGGTAGCACAGATACGCAGTATTTT. Translation gives CASSHPGLAGGSTDTQYF.